This TCR beta chain originates from a study of graft-versus-host responses after intestinal transplantation. Notes on the study in general: High graft-versus-host to host-versus-graft clonal ratios were seen in allografts of patients with graft-donor T cell macrochimerism.

Repertoires were generated with immunoSEQ multiplex PCR, while TCRdb's copy carries only in-frame clones and drops some. Found here are some 86,000 clones, around 91% of them singletons; the top ten hold approximately 0.1%. CDR3 length: 15 residues. The germline CDR1 and CDR2 sequences are LGHNA and YSLEER. Losses at the gene ends were 1 base for V and 8 bases for J; bases not matched to a gene: 4. This clone was seen only once. Its antigen is not known. The sequence came from a human donor who received an intestinal transplant. Sequences were derived from unstimulated CD4+ T cells sorted from spleen or lymph node cells, sampled before intestinal transplant. V gene TRBV4-3 combines with J gene TRBJ2-4, with TRBD1 matching 11 bases. The CDR3 bases are TGCGCCAGCAGCCAAGGGACAGGGGGCTTGGACATTCAGTACTTC. Amino acids: CASSQGTGGLDIQYF.